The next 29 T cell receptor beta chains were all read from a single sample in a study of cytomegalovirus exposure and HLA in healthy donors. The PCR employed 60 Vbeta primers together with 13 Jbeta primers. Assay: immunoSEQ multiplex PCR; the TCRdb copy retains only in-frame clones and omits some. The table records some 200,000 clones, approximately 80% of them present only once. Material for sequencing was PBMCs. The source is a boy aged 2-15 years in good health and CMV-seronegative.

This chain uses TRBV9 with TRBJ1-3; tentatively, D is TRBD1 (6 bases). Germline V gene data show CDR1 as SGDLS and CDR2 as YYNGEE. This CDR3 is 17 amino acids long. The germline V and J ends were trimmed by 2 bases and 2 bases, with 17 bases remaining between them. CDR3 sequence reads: CASSVSTGQGTGNTIYF. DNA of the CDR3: TGTGCCAGCAGCGTCTCTACCGGGCAGGGGACTGGAAACACCATATATTTT.

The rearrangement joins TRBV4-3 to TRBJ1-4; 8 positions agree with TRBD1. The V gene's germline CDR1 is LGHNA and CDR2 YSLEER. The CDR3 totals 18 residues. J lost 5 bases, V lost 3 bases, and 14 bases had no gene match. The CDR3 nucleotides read TGCGCCAGCAGCCAGCGACAGGGGCTCCAGAGTTCGAATGAAAAACTGTTTTTT. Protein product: CASSQRQGLQSSNEKLFF.

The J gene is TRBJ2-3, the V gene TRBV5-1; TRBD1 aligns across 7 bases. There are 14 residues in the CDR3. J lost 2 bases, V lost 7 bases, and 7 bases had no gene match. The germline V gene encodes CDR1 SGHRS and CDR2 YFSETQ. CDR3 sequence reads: CASGYRGFTDTQYF. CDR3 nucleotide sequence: TGCGCCAGCGGATACAGGGGTTTCACAGATACGCAGTATTTT.

The DNA of the CDR3 is TGTGCCAGCAGTCCCCTTGGGGGCCCTGTGAACACTGAAGCTTTCTTT. Its translation is CASSPLGGPVNTEAFF. The chain combines TRBV27 with TRBJ1-1; maybe TRBD1 (6 bases). The CDR3 totals 16 residues. Germline assignment: CDR1 MNHEY and CDR2 SMNVEV (reference sequence). Trimming pared 5 bases from V and 0 bases from J, leaving 16 bases between.

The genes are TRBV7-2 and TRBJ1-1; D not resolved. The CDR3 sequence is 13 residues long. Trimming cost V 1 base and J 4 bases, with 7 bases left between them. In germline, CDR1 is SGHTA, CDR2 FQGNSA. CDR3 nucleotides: TGTGCCAGCAGCTTAGGAATTAGCACTGAAGCTTTCTTT. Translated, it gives CASSLGISTEAFF.

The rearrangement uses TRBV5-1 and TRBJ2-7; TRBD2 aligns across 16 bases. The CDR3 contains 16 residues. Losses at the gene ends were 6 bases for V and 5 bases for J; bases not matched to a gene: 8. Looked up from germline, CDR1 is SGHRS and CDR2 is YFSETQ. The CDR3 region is CASNPGLAGGRHEQYF. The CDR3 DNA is TGCGCCAGCAATCCGGGACTAGCGGGGGGGCGCCACGAGCAGTACTTC.

CDR3 sequence: CASSWRYYTEAFF. In DNA form, the CDR3 reads TGTGCCAGCAGTTGGCGGTATTACACTGAAGCTTTCTTT. The V gene is TRBV5-6, the J gene TRBJ1-1; no definite D call. V was trimmed by 5 bases and J by 3 bases, leaving 11 bases between them. The CDR3 spans 13 residues. Germline V gives CDR1 SGHDT, CDR2 YYEEEE.

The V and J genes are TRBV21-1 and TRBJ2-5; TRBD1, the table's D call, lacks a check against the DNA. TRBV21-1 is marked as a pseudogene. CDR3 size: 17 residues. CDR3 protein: CASSNRRQALIGETQYF. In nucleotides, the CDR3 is TGTGCCAGCAGCAATAGGAGACAGGCCCTTATTGGGGAGACCCAGTACTTC.

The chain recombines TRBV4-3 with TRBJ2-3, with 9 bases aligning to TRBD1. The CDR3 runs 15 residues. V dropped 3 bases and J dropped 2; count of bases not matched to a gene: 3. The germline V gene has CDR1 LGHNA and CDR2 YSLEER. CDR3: CASSQGQGYTDTQYF. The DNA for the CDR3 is TGCGCCAGCAGCCAGGGACAGGGATACACAGATACGCAGTATTTT.

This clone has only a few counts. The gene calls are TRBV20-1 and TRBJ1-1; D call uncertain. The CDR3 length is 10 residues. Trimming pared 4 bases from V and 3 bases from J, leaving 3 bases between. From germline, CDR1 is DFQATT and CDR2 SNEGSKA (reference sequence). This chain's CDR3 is CSATYTEAFF. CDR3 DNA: TGCAGTGCTACGTACACTGAAGCTTTCTTT.

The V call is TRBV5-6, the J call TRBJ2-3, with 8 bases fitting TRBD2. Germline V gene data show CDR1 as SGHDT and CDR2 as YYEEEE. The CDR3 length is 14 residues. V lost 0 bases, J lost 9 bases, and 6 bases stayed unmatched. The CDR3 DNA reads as TGTGCCAGCAGCTTGGCCGGGACGGGGGGGACGCAGTATTTT. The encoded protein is CASSLAGTGGTQYF.

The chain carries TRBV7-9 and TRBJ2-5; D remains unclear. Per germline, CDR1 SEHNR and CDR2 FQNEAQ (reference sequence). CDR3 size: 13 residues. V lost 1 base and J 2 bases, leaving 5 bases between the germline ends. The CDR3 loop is CASSLVQQETQYF. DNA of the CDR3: TGTGCCAGCAGCTTAGTACAGCAAGAGACCCAGTACTTC. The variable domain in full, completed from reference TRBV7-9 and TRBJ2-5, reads DTGVSQNPRHKITKRGQNVTFRCDPISEHNRLYWYRQTLGQGPEFLTYFQNEAQLEKSRLLSDRFSAERPKGSFSTLEIQRTEQGDSAMYLCASSLVQQETQYFGPGTRLLVL.

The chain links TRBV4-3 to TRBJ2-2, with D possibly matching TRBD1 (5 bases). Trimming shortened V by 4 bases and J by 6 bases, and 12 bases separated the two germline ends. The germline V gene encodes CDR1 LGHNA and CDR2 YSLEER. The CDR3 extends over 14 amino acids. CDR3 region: CASSPDSYSGELFF. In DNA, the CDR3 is TGCGCCAGCAGCCCTGACAGCTATTCCGGGGAGCTGTTTTTT.

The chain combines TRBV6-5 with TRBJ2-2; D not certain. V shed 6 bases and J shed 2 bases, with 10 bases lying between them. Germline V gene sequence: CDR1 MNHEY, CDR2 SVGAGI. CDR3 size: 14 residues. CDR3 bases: TGTGCCAGCAGGCCACCTATTAACACCGGGGAGCTGTTTTTT. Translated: CASRPPINTGELFF.

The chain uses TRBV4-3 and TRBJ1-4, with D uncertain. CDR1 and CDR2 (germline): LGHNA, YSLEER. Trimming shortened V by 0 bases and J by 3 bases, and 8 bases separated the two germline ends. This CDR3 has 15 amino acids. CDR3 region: CASSQEEDSNEKLFF. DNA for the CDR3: TGCGCCAGCAGCCAAGAGGAGGACTCTAATGAAAAACTGTTTTTT.

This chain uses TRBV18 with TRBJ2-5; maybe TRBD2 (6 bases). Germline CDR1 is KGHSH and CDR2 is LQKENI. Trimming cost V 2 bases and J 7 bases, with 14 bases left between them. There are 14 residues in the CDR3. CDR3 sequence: CASSPGSSAGTQYF. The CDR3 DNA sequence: TGTGCCAGCTCACCAGGATCTAGCGCGGGGACCCAGTACTTC.

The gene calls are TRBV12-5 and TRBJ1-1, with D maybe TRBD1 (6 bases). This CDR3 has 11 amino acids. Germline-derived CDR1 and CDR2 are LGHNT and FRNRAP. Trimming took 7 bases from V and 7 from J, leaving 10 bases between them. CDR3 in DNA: TGTGCTAGTGCAGAGGACAGTGAAGCTTTCTTT. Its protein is CASAEDSEAFF.

The DNA of the CDR3 is TGTGCCAGCCAGGTCGGCCTAGCGGGGCTCCAAGAGACCCAGTACTTC. It is translated as CASQVGLAGLQETQYF. The genes are TRBV2 and TRBJ2-5, with 9 positions matching TRBD2. This CDR3 has 16 amino acids. CDR1 is SNHLY, CDR2 FYNNEI, per germline. The junction had 11 bases not matched to a gene; V was cut back by 8 bases and J by 1 base.

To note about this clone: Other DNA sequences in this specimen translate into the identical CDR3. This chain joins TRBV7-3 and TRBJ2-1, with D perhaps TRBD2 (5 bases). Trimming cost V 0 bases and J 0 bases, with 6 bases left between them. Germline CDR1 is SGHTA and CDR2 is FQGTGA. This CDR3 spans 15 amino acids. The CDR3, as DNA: TGTGCCAGCAGCTTAACGGGGAGCTCCTACAATGAGCAGTTCTTC. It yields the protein CASSLTGSSYNEQFF.

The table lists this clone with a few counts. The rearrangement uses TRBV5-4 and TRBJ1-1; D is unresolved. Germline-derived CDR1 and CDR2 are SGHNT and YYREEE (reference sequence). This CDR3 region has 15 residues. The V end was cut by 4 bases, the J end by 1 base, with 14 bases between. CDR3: CASSPRTSRNTEAFF. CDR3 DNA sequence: TGTGCCAGCAGCCCTCGGACTTCAAGGAACACTGAAGCTTTCTTT.

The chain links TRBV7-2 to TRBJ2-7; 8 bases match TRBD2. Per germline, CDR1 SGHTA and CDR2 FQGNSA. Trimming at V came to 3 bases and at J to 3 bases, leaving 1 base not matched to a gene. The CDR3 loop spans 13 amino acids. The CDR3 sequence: CASSFLAGYEQYF. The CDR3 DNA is TGTGCCAGCAGCTTCCTAGCGGGCTACGAGCAGTACTTC.

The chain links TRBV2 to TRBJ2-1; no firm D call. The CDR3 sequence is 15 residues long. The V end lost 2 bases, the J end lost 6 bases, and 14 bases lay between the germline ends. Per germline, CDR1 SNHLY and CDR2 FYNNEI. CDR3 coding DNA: TGTGCCAGCAGTGAACGGCAGCGCCCGGTCAATGAGCAGTTCTTC. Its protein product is CASSERQRPVNEQFF.

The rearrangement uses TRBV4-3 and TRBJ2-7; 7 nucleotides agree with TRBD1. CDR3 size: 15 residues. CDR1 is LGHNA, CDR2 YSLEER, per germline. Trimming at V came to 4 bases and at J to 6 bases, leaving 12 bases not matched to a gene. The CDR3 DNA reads TGCGCCAGCAGCCCAGGCACTAGGGGGCAGGGCGAGCAGTACTTC. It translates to CASSPGTRGQGEQYF.

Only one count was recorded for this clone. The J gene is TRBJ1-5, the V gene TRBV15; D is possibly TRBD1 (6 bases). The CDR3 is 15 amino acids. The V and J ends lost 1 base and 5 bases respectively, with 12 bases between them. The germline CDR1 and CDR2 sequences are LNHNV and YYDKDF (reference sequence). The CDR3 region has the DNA TGTGCCACCAGCAGAGGGGCGGGGGCCCATCAGCCCCAGCATTTT. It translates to CATSRGAGAHQPQHF.

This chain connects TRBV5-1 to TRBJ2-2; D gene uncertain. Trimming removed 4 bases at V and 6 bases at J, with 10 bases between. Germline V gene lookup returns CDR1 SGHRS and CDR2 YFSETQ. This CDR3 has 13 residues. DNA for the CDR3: TGCGCCAGCAGCGCCAAGAGCGCCGGGGAGCTGTTTTTT. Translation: CASSAKSAGELFF.

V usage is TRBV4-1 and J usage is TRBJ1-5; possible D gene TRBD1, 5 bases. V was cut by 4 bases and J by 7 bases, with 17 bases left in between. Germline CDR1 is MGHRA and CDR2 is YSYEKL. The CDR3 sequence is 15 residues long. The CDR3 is CASSPSQVQGQPQHF. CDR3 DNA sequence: TGCGCCAGCAGCCCCAGCCAGGTGCAGGGCCAGCCCCAGCATTTT.

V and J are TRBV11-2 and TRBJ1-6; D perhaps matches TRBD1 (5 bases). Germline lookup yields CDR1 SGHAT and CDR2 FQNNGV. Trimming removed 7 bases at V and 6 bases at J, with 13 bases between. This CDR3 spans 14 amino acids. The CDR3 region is CASTPGGPNSPLHF. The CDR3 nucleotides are TGTGCCAGCACCCCCGGGGGTCCTAATTCACCCCTCCACTTT.

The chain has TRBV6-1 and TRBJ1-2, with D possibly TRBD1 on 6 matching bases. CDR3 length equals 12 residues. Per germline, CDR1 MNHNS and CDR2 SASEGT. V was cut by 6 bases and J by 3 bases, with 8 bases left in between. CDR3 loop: CASRGTYYGYTF. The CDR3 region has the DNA TGTGCCAGCAGGGGGACATACTATGGCTACACCTTC.

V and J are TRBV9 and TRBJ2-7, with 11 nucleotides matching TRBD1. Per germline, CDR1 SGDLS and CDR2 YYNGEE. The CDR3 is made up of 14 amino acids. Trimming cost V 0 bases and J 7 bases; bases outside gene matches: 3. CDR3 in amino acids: CASSVVGDRGEQYF. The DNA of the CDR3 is TGTGCCAGCAGCGTAGTGGGGGACAGGGGGGAGCAGTACTTC.